The present T cell receptor beta chain was sequenced within a study of blood T cell repertoires in COVID-19. Individuals drawn from around 25 US areas were roughly 18 to 95 years old. Participants' reported clinical history set cohort assignment. Two negative PCRs, clearance, or symptom resolution characterized the recovered Cohort 3 donors. The germline gives CDR1 SQVTM, CDR2 ANQGSEA. This CDR3 comprises 10 residues. The germline V and J ends were trimmed by 2 bases and 7 bases, with 5 bases remaining between them. This clone was recorded once. Original handling: It was from reference gene primer amplification that nucleated cell counts were estimated. The assay was immunoSEQ multiplex PCR, and TCRdb's table has in-frame clones only and misses some. From that table come the V and J calls and clone size; the DNA was used to work out D and trimming. The sample consists of roughly 250,000 clones, under 95% of them appearing once.

The chain has TRBV29-1 and TRBJ1-2; D is unresolved. The sample comprised PBMCs or T cells enriched from blood (not recorded which). This clonotype was sampled from a woman aged 18 to 35 who had recovered from COVID-19. The CDR3 nucleotides are TGCAGCGTTGAATATCGTGGCTACACCTTC. This translates into CSVEYRGYTF.